This TCR beta chain was sequenced for a study of OX40 agonist ivuxolimab in advanced cancers. Across the study: Melanoma, hepatocellular carcinoma, head and neck or renal cell cancer occurred in dose-escalation patients. Patients were 82.7% male with ages about 23 to 80, mean approximately 58.

The assay was immunoSEQ multiplex PCR, and TCRdb's table has in-frame clones only and misses some. The sample has more than 55,000 clones, 86% seen once; the top ten hold 3.5% to 5%. Any history of autoimmune disease or systemic immunosuppression disqualified patients. The input for sequencing was CD4+ or CD8+ T cells sorted from blood, taken in a trial of the OX40 agonist ivuxolimab. The receptor was isolated from an adult with an advanced solid tumor such as melanoma, head and neck, liver or kidney cancer.

The CDR3 loop reads CASSLSLVGSEQYF. As DNA, the CDR3 is TGTGCCAGCAGCTTGAGTCTAGTTGGGAGCGAGCAGTACTTC. The chain combines TRBV5-4 with TRBJ2-7, with a possible D match to TRBD2 (5 bases). Trimming pared 1 base from V and 6 bases from J, leaving 14 bases between. Germline assignment: CDR1 SGHNT and CDR2 YYREEE (reference sequence). The CDR3 contains 14 residues. Full variable domain (rest looked up from reference TRBV5-4 and TRBJ2-7): ETGVTQSPTHLIKTRGQQVTLRCSSQSGHNTVSWYQQALGQGPQFIFQYYREEENGRGNFPPRFSGLQFPNYSSELNVNALELDDSALYLCASSLSLVGSEQYFGPGTRLTVT.